This T cell receptor beta chain was sequenced in a study of blood T cell repertoires in COVID-19. Looking at the study overall: The United States, Italy and Spain were the sources of the acute and convalescent COVID-19 samples. T cells, B-cell-depleted T cells, or PBMCs provided the cDNA or gDNA that served as material.

This clone was counted once. This specimen includes other DNA sequences encoding the same CDR3. The CDR3 totals 15 residues. Germline loops: CDR1 SEHNR, CDR2 FQNEAQ (reference sequence). The J segment lost 0 bases and the V segment lost 1 base, leaving 0 bases of the junction unmatched. Source study methods: By means of reference gene primer amplification, nucleated cell counts were estimated. Assay: immunoSEQ multiplex PCR; the TCRdb copy retains only in-frame clones and omits some. For V, J and clone size, that table is used; D and trimming come from the DNA. The repertoire includes around 120,000 clones, 90% of them detected once, and 3.7% sits in the top ten.

The V and J genes are TRBV7-9 and TRBJ1-3; 7 bases map to TRBD1. The TCR comes from a middle-aged man with active COVID-19. The sequenced material came from peripheral blood. This CDR3 is CASSLGQGSGNTIYF. Here the CDR3 DNA reads TGTGCCAGCAGCTTAGGACAGGGCTCTGGAAACACCATATATTTT.